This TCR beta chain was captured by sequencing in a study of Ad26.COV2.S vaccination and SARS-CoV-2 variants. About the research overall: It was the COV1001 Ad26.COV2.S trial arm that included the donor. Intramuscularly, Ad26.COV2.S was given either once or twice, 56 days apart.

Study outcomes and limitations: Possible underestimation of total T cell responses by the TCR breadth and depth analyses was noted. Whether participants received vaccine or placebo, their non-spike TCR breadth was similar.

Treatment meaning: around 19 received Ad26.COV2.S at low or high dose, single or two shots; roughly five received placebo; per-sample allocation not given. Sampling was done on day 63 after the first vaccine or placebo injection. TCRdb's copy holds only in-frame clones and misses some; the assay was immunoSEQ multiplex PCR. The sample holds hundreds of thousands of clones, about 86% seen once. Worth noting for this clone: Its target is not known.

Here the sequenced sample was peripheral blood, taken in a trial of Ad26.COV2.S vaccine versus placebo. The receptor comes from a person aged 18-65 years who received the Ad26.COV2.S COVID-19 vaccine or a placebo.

The CDR3 spells CASSQQGSSYEQYF. The DNA of the CDR3 is TGTGCCAGCAGCCAACAGGGTAGTAGTTACGAGCAGTACTTC. The V call is TRBV7-2, the J call TRBJ2-7, with D possibly matching TRBD1 (6 bases). Germline V gene data show CDR1 as SGHTA and CDR2 as FQGNSA. V lost 5 bases to trimming and J lost 4 bases, with 15 bases between them. The CDR3 length is 14 residues. Full variable domain (missing parts from reference TRBV7-2 and TRBJ2-7): GAGVSQSPSNKVTEKGKDVELRCDPISGHTALYWYRQSLGQGLEFLIYFQGNSAPDKSGLPSDRFSAERTGGSVSTLTIQRTQQEDSAVYLCASSQQGSSYEQYFGPGTRLTVT.